The entry that follows covers one T cell receptor (beta chain) sequence. Antigen: not known. PCR used 60 Vbeta primers and 13 Jbeta primers. Some clones are missing from TCRdb's copy, which holds only in-frame ones; the method was immunoSEQ multiplex PCR. The sample lists under 150,000 clones; around three quarters were seen once. These data are taken from a study of cytomegalovirus exposure and HLA in healthy donors. Notes on the study in general: Testing in vitro showed a few CMV-associated chains specific for CMV antigens. A later analysis found TCR association rates differed by HLA locus, highest for DRB1 and lowest for HLA-C.

V lost 4 bases to trimming and J lost 7 bases, with 17 bases between them. Germline assignment: CDR1 SEHNR and CDR2 FQNEAQ (reference sequence). The CDR3 contains 15 residues. The chain joins TRBV7-9 to TRBJ1-5; a weak D match, TRBD1 (6 bases). The receptor was isolated from a man aged 35-49 years in good health and CMV-seropositive. Sequencing input: PBMCs. The DNA for the CDR3 is TGTGCCAGCAGCTCCTTAACAGGGTCACTACAGCCCCAGCATTTT. Residues: CASSSLTGSLQPQHF.